A selection of T cell receptor beta chains follows, all from one sample in a study of cytomegalovirus exposure and HLA in healthy donors. Method: immunoSEQ multiplex PCR; TCRdb's copy keeps in-frame clones and lacks some. This sample has 200,000 to 300,000 clones, with around 80% found just once. The sample was PBMCs. The receptors shown here come from a woman between 40 and 50 years old in good health and CMV-seropositive. Each CDR3 is given with its conserved first and last residue.

j_call cdr3_length v_call cdr3_aa
TRBJ1-5 15 TRBV30 CAWSDSKIRGGPQHF
TRBJ1-2 14 TRBV5-4 CASSLWGEGYGYTF
TRBJ1-1 13 TRBV30 CAWSAGPPKIAFF
TRBJ2-5 11 TRBV2 CASSEIQGQYF
TRBJ1-5 12 TRBV5-1 CASSTGEGPQHF
TRBJ2-5 15 TRBV7-2 CASSWRGASQGTQYF
TRBJ1-2 13 TRBV5-1 CASSFVGVEGYTF
TRBJ2-7 13 TRBV19 CASSMGRELEQYF
TRBJ2-1 16 TRBV9 CASSVEGGTSYNEQFF
TRBJ1-5 12 TRBV10-3 CATQSPNQPQHF
TRBJ2-7 12 TRBV14 CASSPSGYEQYF
TRBJ2-3 16 TRBV5-1 CASRRDGGTSTDTQYF
TRBJ1-1 14 TRBV11-2 CASSLTGHPSEAFF
TRBJ1-3 16 TRBV6-5 CASSSHGQISGNTIYF
TRBJ2-5 13 TRBV29-1 CSVGAGLKETQYF
TRBJ2-4 13 TRBV27 CASIDRFKNIQYF
TRBJ2-7 14 TRBV5-1 CASSIQGRSYEQYF
TRBJ2-7 15 TRBV9 CASSEGTGGFYEQYF
TRBJ2-5 14 TRBV5-1 CASSPLAGEETQYF
TRBJ2-7 15 TRBV4-1 CASSQPRDRGYEQYF
TRBJ1-2 15 TRBV9 CASTPTGLTNYGYTF
TRBJ2-5 15 TRBV4-3 CASSLGLKYQETQYF
TRBJ2-7 15 TRBV5-4 CASSLGIAGGYEQYF
TRBJ2-3 14 TRBV15 CATSRENRGDTQYF
TRBJ2-1 17 TRBV5-6 CASSLKGVLLSYNEQFF
TRBJ1-2 13 TRBV7-9 CASSLQGTYGYTF
TRBJ2-3 14 TRBV2 CASSERQGTDTQYF
TRBJ2-5 16 TRBV5-6 CASSTRTARSGETQYF
TRBJ2-6 15 TRBV30 CAWSVRGSGANVLTF
TRBJ2-1 13 TRBV7-9 CASSNRDYNEQFF